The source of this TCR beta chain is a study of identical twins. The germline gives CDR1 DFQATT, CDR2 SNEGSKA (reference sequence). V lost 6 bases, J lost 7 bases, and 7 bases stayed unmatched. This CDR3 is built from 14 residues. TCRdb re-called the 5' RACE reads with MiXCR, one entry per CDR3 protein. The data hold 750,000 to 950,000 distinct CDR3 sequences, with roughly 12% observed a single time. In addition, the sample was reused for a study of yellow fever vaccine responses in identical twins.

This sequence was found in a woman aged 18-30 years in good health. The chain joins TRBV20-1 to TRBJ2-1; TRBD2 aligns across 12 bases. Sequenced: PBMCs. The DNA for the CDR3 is TGCAGTGCCGCCGGGACTAGCGGGTGGAATGAGCAGTTCTTC. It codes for CSAAGTSGWNEQFF.